This T cell receptor (beta chain) derives from a study of read filtering for tumor transcriptome and immune sequencing (dated by TCRdb to between 2020 and 2021). Study-wide context: The cohort consisted of under 20 male and around 14 female patients, with a mean age of about 70 years and an age range of roughly 47 to 90. By revised international staging, 8 or 9 patients were R-ISS I, over 15 were R-ISS II and roughly 7 were R-ISS III. After DNase treatment, whole-transcriptome libraries were prepared using the TruSeq RNA Access Library Prep Kit. TCR-region mapped reads per sample ranged from about 4.05 to 11 million with IR-seq versus only about 85 to 1273 with RNA-seq. The study compared TCR repertoires from targeted immune repertoire sequencing and bulk whole-transcriptome sequencing run on the same bone marrow samples. One main goal was a read-filtering strategy for immune repertoire data, in particular deciding whether clonotypes backed by only one read should be removed.

TCR libraries were constructed from 350 to 400 ng RNA using the Immunoverse kit, and molecular barcoded adaptors covering alpha/delta and beta/gamma chains were employed. TCR library preparation used the same RNA that was used for transcriptome sequencing. TCR libraries were sequenced on an Illumina HiSeq 4000 with 2 x 150 cycles. Under the source paper's analysis protocol: TCR reads were aligned to human V, D, J and C references and assembled into CDR3 clonotypes with MiXCR, including quality filtering and error correction. The tcR package in R was used to analyze clonotype counts and gene usage diversity. For inspection of raw mapping reads, RNA-seq reads were mapped by STAR aligner version 2.5.3a onto GRCh37 of the human genome. To test how sequencing depth affects detected clonotypes, IR-seq fastq files were randomly downsampled with Seqtk 1.3. Starting from the raw public reads, TCRdb applied fastp trimming at Q25, assembled clones with MiXCR and retained in-frame beta chains. Rows with one shared CDR3 protein collapse into an entry with the most common genes and DNA. The V and J calls here are based on TCRdb, not the publication. Within this sample are tens of thousands of distinct CDR3 sequences, with roughly 20% of them counted one time only. 17% of the sample lies in the top ten.

V is clipped by 3 bases and J by 2 bases, and the sequence between their germline boundaries is 8 bases long. The CDR3 runs 14 amino acids, cysteine and phenylalanine included. This entry keeps only the CDR3 DNA: 42 bases, framed from base 1. For CDR1 and CDR2, the germline V gene lists SNHLY and FYNNEI. Points the paper makes about the study in general: Rather than purified T cells, the sorted CD138-negative fraction was a mixed bone marrow immune population. Clonotypes were captured by IR-seq at much higher depth and more reliably than by RNA-seq, and smaller IR-seq throughput was sufficient for identification of most shared clonotypes. Single-read clonotypes made up roughly 82% of clonotypes but about 3.6% of total reads in IR-seq, and 74.6% of clonotypes and approximately 42% of reads in RNA-seq. The correlation between IR-seq and RNA-seq shared clonotype proportions rose when single-read clonotypes were removed.

Each patient had bone marrow sampled at the time of active disease. Ficoll-Hypaque density gradient centrifugation was used to isolate bone marrow mononuclear cells. CD138-negative cells were obtained by negative selection after labeling with CD138 magnetic microbeads on a MACS separator, removing myeloma plasma cells. Purity of the isolated cells was checked by flow cytometry on an Attune NxT using CD138 antibodies. Total RNA was extracted using TRIzol reagent and was quantified on a NanoDrop spectrophotometer. For each patient, paired RNA-seq and IR-seq were run on the CD138-negative bone marrow sample from that patient. This clonotype occurred many times. Its cognate antigen has yet to be identified. No base qualities exist here, and no much larger clone lies one base off it.

Sequencing used a population of CD138-negative cells sorted from bone marrow. Read against the paper, the sample's cell subset or site label means: bone marrow mononuclear cells depleted of CD138+ plasma/myeloma cells by negative magnetic selection. The chain uses TRBV2 and TRBJ1-5; too little of a D gene remains to name it. The TCR originated in a donor at least 40 years old with multiple myeloma. The CDR3 reads CASSDNEGNQPQHF. The DNA reads as follows: TGTGCCAGCAGTGATAATGAGGGCAATCAGCCCCAGCATTTT.